A selection of T cell receptor beta chains follows, all from one sample in a study of early T cells in non-severe SARS-CoV-2 infection. In TCRdb, the 5' RACE reads were re-called with MiXCR into one record per CDR3 protein. The table includes about 100,000 distinct CDR3 sequences, over 10% detected once. The sequenced sample consisted of whole blood. The receptors originated from an adult who was a healthcare worker with PCR-confirmed SARS-CoV-2 infection or an uninfected control (not recorded which). Both conserved end residues are part of each CDR3. Each record gives: V gene, CDR3 length, J gene, D gene, clone size, CDR3 protein, CDR3 DNA. The D gene is left open where the match is weak. Size tells how often a clone was seen (once, few, many) or the class of an expanded clone, and some rows leave it out.

V gene: TRBV10-3; CDR3 length: 15; J gene: TRBJ2-3; D gene: -; clone size: few; CDR3 protein: CAISEGGGPTDTQYF; CDR3 DNA: TGTGCCATCAGTGAAGGGGGAGGGCCCACAGATACGCAGTATTTT
V gene: TRBV29-1; CDR3 length: 13; J gene: TRBJ1-2; D gene: -; clone size: few; CDR3 protein: CSVDLDTTYGYTF; CDR3 DNA: TGCAGCGTTGACCTGGACACGACCTATGGCTACACCTTC
V gene: TRBV3-1; CDR3 length: 13; J gene: TRBJ1-1; D gene: -; clone size: few; CDR3 protein: CASSRDSLSEAFF; CDR3 DNA: TGTGCCAGCAGCCGAGATTCTCTTAGTGAAGCTTTCTTT
V gene: TRBV5-1; CDR3 length: 16; J gene: TRBJ2-3; D gene: TRBD2; clone size: -; CDR3 protein: CASSLPLAGGPDTQYF; CDR3 DNA: TGCGCCAGCAGCTTGCCCCTAGCGGGGGGGCCAGATACGCAGTATTTT
V gene: TRBV24-1; CDR3 length: 14; J gene: TRBJ2-5; D gene: -; clone size: -; CDR3 protein: CATSDGTVQETQYF; CDR3 DNA: TGTGCCACCAGTGACGGGACCGTTCAAGAGACCCAGTACTTC
V gene: TRBV3-1; CDR3 length: 12; J gene: TRBJ2-7; D gene: -; clone size: once; CDR3 protein: CASSQRDYEQYF; CDR3 DNA: TGTGCCAGCAGCCAACGGGACTACGAGCAGTACTTC
V gene: TRBV2; CDR3 length: 14; J gene: TRBJ1-1; D gene: -; clone size: few; CDR3 protein: CASSWASLAAEAFF; CDR3 DNA: TGTGCCAGCTCTTGGGCCTCCCTCGCAGCTGAAGCTTTCTTT
V gene: TRBV4-1; CDR3 length: 13; J gene: TRBJ1-2; D gene: -; clone size: few; CDR3 protein: CASSQEPGTGYTF; CDR3 DNA: TGCGCCAGCAGCCAAGAGCCGGGGACAGGCTACACCTTC
V gene: TRBV20-1; CDR3 length: 14; J gene: TRBJ2-7; D gene: TRBD2; clone size: many; CDR3 protein: CSAHVRDYSYEQYF; CDR3 DNA: TGCAGTGCTCATGTCCGGGACTACTCCTACGAGCAGTACTTC
V gene: TRBV27; CDR3 length: 17; J gene: TRBJ1-2; D gene: -; clone size: few; CDR3 protein: CASSSPSGLNGNYGYTF; CDR3 DNA: TGTGCCAGCAGTTCACCCTCGGGGCTAAATGGGAACTATGGCTACACCTTC
V gene: TRBV12-3/TRBV12-4; CDR3 length: 15; J gene: TRBJ2-7; D gene: TRBD2; clone size: many; CDR3 protein: CASSSPPSGVYEQYF; CDR3 DNA: TGTGCCAGCAGTTCTCCTCCTAGCGGAGTTTACGAGCAGTACTTC
V gene: TRBV3-1; CDR3 length: 16; J gene: TRBJ2-7; D gene: -; clone size: medium-sized; CDR3 protein: CASSPLRTSSSYEQYF; CDR3 DNA: TGTGCCAGCAGCCCCCTCCGGACATCATCCTCCTACGAGCAGTACTTC
V gene: TRBV9; CDR3 length: 13; J gene: TRBJ1-1; D gene: -; clone size: -; CDR3 protein: CASSVRESTEAFF; CDR3 DNA: TGTGCCAGCAGCGTTCGAGAGAGCACTGAAGCTTTCTTT
V gene: TRBV5-1; CDR3 length: 14; J gene: TRBJ1-2; D gene: -; clone size: few; CDR3 protein: CASSLGGRDYGYTF; CDR3 DNA: TGCGCCAGCAGCCTGGGTGGCAGGGACTATGGCTACACCTTC
V gene: TRBV21-1; CDR3 length: 16; J gene: TRBJ2-7; D gene: -; clone size: few; CDR3 protein: CASSPPEPSVPSEQYF; CDR3 DNA: TGTGCCAGCAGCCCCCCCGAGCCGTCGGTCCCTTCCGAGCAGTACTTC
V gene: TRBV18; CDR3 length: 15; J gene: TRBJ1-6; D gene: -; clone size: many; CDR3 protein: CASSPGGSANSPLHF; CDR3 DNA: TGTGCCAGCTCACCAGGAGGGTCCGCAAATTCACCCCTCCACTTT
V gene: TRBV7-2; CDR3 length: 17; J gene: TRBJ2-3; D gene: TRBD2; clone size: few; CDR3 protein: CASSSQILAGGRDTQYF; CDR3 DNA: TGTGCCAGCAGCTCCCAAATACTAGCGGGGGGGAGAGATACGCAGTATTTT
V gene: TRBV20-1; CDR3 length: 13; J gene: TRBJ2-7; D gene: -; clone size: few; CDR3 protein: CSARRGAGYEQYF; CDR3 DNA: TGCAGTGCCCGCCGGGGAGCGGGCTACGAGCAGTACTTC
V gene: TRBV28; CDR3 length: 15; J gene: TRBJ2-7; D gene: -; clone size: few; CDR3 protein: CASSSTGRSSYEQYF; CDR3 DNA: TGTGCCAGCAGTTCGACAGGGAGGAGCTCCTACGAGCAGTACTTC
V gene: TRBV3-1; CDR3 length: 17; J gene: TRBJ2-4; D gene: -; clone size: few; CDR3 protein: CASSQELEYLAKNIQYF; CDR3 DNA: TGTGCCAGCAGCCAAGAATTGGAATATTTAGCCAAAAACATTCAGTACTTC
V gene: TRBV13; CDR3 length: 15; J gene: TRBJ2-7; D gene: TRBD1; clone size: -; CDR3 protein: CASSFRDRVRSGQYF; CDR3 DNA: TGTGCCAGCAGCTTTCGGGACAGGGTACGCTCGGGGCAGTACTTC
V gene: TRBV29-1; CDR3 length: 14; J gene: TRBJ2-1; D gene: TRBD1; clone size: many; CDR3 protein: CSAGGQGAWNEQFF; CDR3 DNA: TGCAGCGCCGGTGGACAGGGGGCATGGAATGAGCAGTTCTTC
V gene: TRBV25-1; CDR3 length: 24; J gene: TRBJ2-1; D gene: TRBD2; clone size: few; CDR3 protein: CASSELGTPGLAGGPLGSYNEQFF; CDR3 DNA: TGTGCCAGCAGTGAATTGGGAACTCCGGGACTAGCGGGAGGACCGTTAGGATCCTACAATGAGCAGTTCTTC
V gene: TRBV11-2; CDR3 length: 14; J gene: TRBJ2-6; D gene: TRBD2; clone size: many; CDR3 protein: CAIAGGTGANVLTF; CDR3 DNA: TGTGCCATCGCCGGGGGGACTGGGGCCAACGTCCTGACTTTC
V gene: TRBV5-1; CDR3 length: 16; J gene: TRBJ2-4; D gene: TRBD1; clone size: -; CDR3 protein: CASSSTGGSAKNIQYF; CDR3 DNA: TGCGCCAGCAGCTCTACAGGGGGATCGGCCAAAAACATTCAGTACTTC
V gene: TRBV6-5; CDR3 length: 14; J gene: TRBJ1-4; D gene: TRBD1; clone size: many; CDR3 protein: CASSRDSHNEKLFF; CDR3 DNA: TGTGCCAGCAGCCGGGACAGCCATAATGAAAAACTGTTTTTT
V gene: TRBV7-6; CDR3 length: 16; J gene: TRBJ1-5; D gene: TRBD1; clone size: -; CDR3 protein: CASSPSAGQGATPQHF; CDR3 DNA: TGTGCCAGCAGCCCAAGCGCGGGACAGGGGGCGACGCCCCAGCATTTT
V gene: TRBV29-1; CDR3 length: 13; J gene: TRBJ2-3; D gene: -; clone size: many; CDR3 protein: CSVEEGRTDTQYF; CDR3 DNA: TGCAGCGTTGAAGAGGGGCGGACAGATACGCAGTATTTT
V gene: TRBV19; CDR3 length: 13; J gene: TRBJ2-3; D gene: TRBD1; clone size: -; CDR3 protein: CASSDRARDTQYF; CDR3 DNA: TGTGCCAGCTCGGACAGGGCGAGGGATACGCAGTATTTT
V gene: TRBV30; CDR3 length: 13; J gene: TRBJ1-1; D gene: -; clone size: many; CDR3 protein: CAWKGRWGTEAFF; CDR3 DNA: TGTGCCTGGAAGGGCAGGTGGGGCACTGAAGCTTTCTTT
V gene: TRBV6-1; CDR3 length: 14; J gene: TRBJ1-6; D gene: -; clone size: few; CDR3 protein: CASLWVGGNSPLHF; CDR3 DNA: TGTGCCAGCCTGTGGGTAGGGGGTAATTCACCCCTCCACTTT
V gene: TRBV28; CDR3 length: 13; J gene: TRBJ2-5; D gene: TRBD2; clone size: -; CDR3 protein: CATGTSLQETQYF; CDR3 DNA: TGTGCCACCGGGACTAGCCTCCAAGAGACCCAGTACTTC
V gene: TRBV12-3/TRBV12-4; CDR3 length: 14; J gene: TRBJ1-6; D gene: -; clone size: many; CDR3 protein: CASSFGGTNSPLHF; CDR3 DNA: TGTGCCAGCAGTTTTGGGGGGACGAATTCACCCCTCCACTTT
V gene: TRBV12-3/TRBV12-4; CDR3 length: 16; J gene: TRBJ2-3; D gene: -; clone size: -; CDR3 protein: CASSYRGFSSTDTQYF; CDR3 DNA: TGTGCCAGCAGCTACCGGGGCTTCTCTAGCACAGATACGCAGTATTTT
V gene: TRBV1; CDR3 length: 20; J gene: TRBJ2-6; D gene: -; clone size: few; CDR3 protein: CTSSLSERVSKTSGANVLTF; CDR3 DNA: TGCACCAGCAGCCTTTCAGAGAGGGTCAGTAAAACCTCTGGGGCCAACGTCCTGACTTTC